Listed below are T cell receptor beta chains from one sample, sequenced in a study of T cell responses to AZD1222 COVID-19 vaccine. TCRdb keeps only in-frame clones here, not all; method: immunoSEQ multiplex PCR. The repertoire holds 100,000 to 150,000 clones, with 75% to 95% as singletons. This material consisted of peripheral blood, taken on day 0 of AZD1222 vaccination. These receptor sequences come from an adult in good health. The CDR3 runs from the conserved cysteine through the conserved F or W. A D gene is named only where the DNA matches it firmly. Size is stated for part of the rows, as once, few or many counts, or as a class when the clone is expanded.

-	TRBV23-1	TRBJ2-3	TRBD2	CASSQSRLAGGPSTDTQYF	TGCGCCAGCAGTCAATCGCGACTAGCGGGAGGACCTAGCACAGATACGCAGTATTTT
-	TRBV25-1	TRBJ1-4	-	CASGPQGGDEKLFF	TGTGCCAGCGGCCCCCAGGGAGGGGATGAAAAACTGTTTTTT
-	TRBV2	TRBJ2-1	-	CASSELLANEQFF	TGTGCCAGCAGCGAACTGCTAGCCAATGAGCAGTTCTTC
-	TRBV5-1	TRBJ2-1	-	CASSRGRGLGNEQFF	TGCGCCAGCAGCCGGGGGCGGGGCCTGGGGAATGAGCAGTTCTTC
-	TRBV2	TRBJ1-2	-	CASSGRFYGYTF	TGTGCCAGCAGTGGACGGTTCTATGGCTACACCTTC
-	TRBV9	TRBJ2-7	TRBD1	CASSVAGQVYEQYF	TGTGCCAGCAGCGTAGCTGGACAGGTCTACGAGCAGTACTTC
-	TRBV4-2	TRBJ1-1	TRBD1	CASSPRTQPGQGAVEAFF	TGTGCCAGCAGCCCCCGTACGCAACCGGGACAGGGGGCGGTTGAAGCTTTCTTT
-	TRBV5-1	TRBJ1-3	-	CASSLMGNSGNTIYF	TGCGCCAGCAGCTTGATGGGGAACTCTGGAAACACCATATATTTT
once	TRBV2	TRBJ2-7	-	CASSEQGLNEQYF	TGTGCCAGCAGTGAACAGGGGCTCAACGAGCAGTACTTC
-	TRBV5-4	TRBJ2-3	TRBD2	CASSFKERGSTDTQYF	TGTGCCAGCAGCTTCAAAGAGCGGGGTAGCACAGATACGCAGTATTTT
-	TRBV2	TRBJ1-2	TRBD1	CASSEAGDRVNGYTF	TGTGCCAGCAGTGAAGCAGGAGACAGGGTCAATGGCTACACCTTC
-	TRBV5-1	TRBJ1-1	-	CASTDRTEAFF	TGCGCCAGTACGGACCGCACTGAAGCTTTCTTT
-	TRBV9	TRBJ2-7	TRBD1	CASSPGQGDYEQYF	TGTGCCAGCAGCCCCGGACAGGGGGACTACGAGCAGTACTTC
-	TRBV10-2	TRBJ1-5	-	CASSEVSELQPQHF	TGCGCCAGCAGTGAGGTGTCAGAGCTTCAGCCCCAGCATTTT
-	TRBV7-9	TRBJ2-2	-	CASSYFEDTGELFF	TGTGCCAGCAGCTACTTTGAAGACACCGGGGAGCTGTTTTTT
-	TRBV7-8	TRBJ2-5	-	CASSAQETQYF	TGTGCCAGCAGCGCCCAAGAGACCCAGTACTTC
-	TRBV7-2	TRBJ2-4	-	CASSLVAVLAKNIQYF	TGTGCCAGCAGCTTAGTAGCGGTCCTAGCCAAAAACATTCAGTACTTC
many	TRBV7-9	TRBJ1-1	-	CASSRRGGAGTEAFF	TGTGCCAGCAGCCGGAGAGGGGGGGCAGGCACTGAAGCTTTCTTT
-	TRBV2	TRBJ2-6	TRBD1	CASSRGQGSSGANVLTF	TGTGCCAGCAGTCGAGGACAGGGCAGCTCTGGGGCCAACGTCCTGACTTTC
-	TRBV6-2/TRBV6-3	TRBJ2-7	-	CASSYGSTHSYEQYF	TGTGCCAGCAGTTACGGCAGTACCCACTCCTACGAGCAGTACTTC
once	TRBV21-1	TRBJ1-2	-	CASRDGYTF	TGTGCCAGCAGAGATGGCTACACCTTC
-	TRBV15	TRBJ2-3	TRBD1	CATTSDRGGLIDTQYF	TGTGCCACCACCTCGGACAGGGGGGGTTTAATAGATACGCAGTATTTT
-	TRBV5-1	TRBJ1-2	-	CASSLAGQNYGYTF	TGCGCCAGCAGCTTGGCCGGACAAAACTATGGCTACACCTTC
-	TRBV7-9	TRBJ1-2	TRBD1	CASSSGDRDASYGYTF	TGTGCCAGCAGCTCCGGGGACAGGGACGCTAGCTATGGCTACACCTTC
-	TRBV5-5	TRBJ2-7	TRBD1	CASSQGQGVDEQYF	TGTGCCAGCAGCCAGGGACAGGGGGTCGACGAGCAGTACTTC
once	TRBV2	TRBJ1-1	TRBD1	CASRGTGGRAFF	TGTGCCAGCAGGGGGACAGGTGGAAGAGCTTTCTTT
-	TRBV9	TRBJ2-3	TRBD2	CASSTPSGLTDTQYF	TGTGCCAGCAGCACCCCTAGCGGGCTCACAGATACGCAGTATTTT
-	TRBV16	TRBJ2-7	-	CASSQSASSYEQYF	TGTGCCAGCAGCCAATCGGCTAGCAGCTACGAGCAGTACTTC
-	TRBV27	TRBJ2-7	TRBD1	CASSFGQGTYEQYF	TGTGCCAGCAGTTTTGGACAGGGCACCTACGAGCAGTACTTC
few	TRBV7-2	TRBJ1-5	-	CASSLSGNQPQHF	TGTGCCAGCAGCTTGTCTGGGAATCAGCCCCAGCATTTT
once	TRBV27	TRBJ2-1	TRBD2	CASSLTSGRGSEQFF	TGTGCCAGCAGTCTCACTAGCGGGAGGGGCAGTGAGCAGTTCTTC
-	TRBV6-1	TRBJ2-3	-	CASSDSGGTTRSDTQYF	TGTGCCAGCAGTGATAGTGGCGGGACAACTCGTTCGGATACGCAGTATTTT
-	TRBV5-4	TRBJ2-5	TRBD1	CASSPGGTEETQYF	TGTGCCAGCAGTCCAGGGGGCACTGAGGAGACCCAGTACTTC
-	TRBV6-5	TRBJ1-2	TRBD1	CASSRTGDGGYTF	TGTGCCAGCAGCCGGACAGGGGATGGTGGCTACACCTTC
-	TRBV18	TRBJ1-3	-	CASSPRGASGNTIYF	TGTGCCAGCTCACCCCGGGGGGCCTCTGGAAACACCATATATTTT
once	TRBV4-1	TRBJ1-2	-	CASSQDPANYGYTF	TGCGCCAGCAGCCAAGATCCAGCTAACTATGGCTACACCTTC
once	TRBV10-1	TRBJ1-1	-	CASKREPEAFF	TGCGCCAGCAAAAGGGAACCCGAAGCTTTCTTT
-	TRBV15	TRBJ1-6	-	CATSRVDIANSPLHF	TGTGCCACCAGCAGAGTTGACATCGCAAATTCACCCCTCCACTTT
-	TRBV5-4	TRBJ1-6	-	CASSLDSGNGSPLHF	TGTGCCAGCAGCTTGGACAGCGGTAATGGTTCACCCCTCCACTTT
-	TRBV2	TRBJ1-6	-	CASSERSSYNSPLHF	TGTGCCAGCAGTGAACGGAGCTCCTATAATTCACCCCTCCACTTT
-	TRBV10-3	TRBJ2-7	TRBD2	CAISPGLAGDGQYF	TGTGCCATCAGCCCGGGACTAGCGGGAGACGGGCAGTACTTC
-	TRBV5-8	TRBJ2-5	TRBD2	CASSRAGGETQYF	TGTGCCAGCAGCCGGGCCGGGGGGGAGACCCAGTACTTC
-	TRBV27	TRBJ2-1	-	CASTLGTGPTPYEQFF	TGTGCCAGCACCCTTGGAACAGGGCCGACCCCATATGAGCAGTTCTTC
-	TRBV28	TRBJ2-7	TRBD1	CATWDRPYEQYF	TGTGCCACCTGGGACAGACCCTACGAGCAGTACTTC
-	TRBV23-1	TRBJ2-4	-	CAPGPEKNIQYF	TGCGCTCCGGGTCCGGAAAAAAACATTCAGTACTTC
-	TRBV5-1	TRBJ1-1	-	CASSLGQTYTEAFF	TGCGCCAGCAGCTTGGGACAGACTTACACTGAAGCTTTCTTT
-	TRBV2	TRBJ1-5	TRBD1	CASSALGQGNYQPQHF	TGTGCCAGCAGTGCCCTGGGACAGGGGAATTATCAGCCCCAGCATTTT